These 21 T cell receptor beta chains originate from one sample sequenced in a study of control samples from healthy donors and cancer patients. The repertoire was sequenced with immunoSEQ multiplex PCR; TCRdb's copy has only in-frame clones and lacks some. Of some 78,000 clones listed, about 89% are singletons. Sequencing was carried out using blood. Receptors originate from a woman in her fifties or sixties in good health.

The J gene is TRBJ2-2, the V gene TRBV6-2 or TRBV6-3, with D perhaps assigned TRBD1 or TRBD2 (5 bases each). Trimming pared 2 bases from V and 0 bases from J, leaving 10 bases between. Germline V gene data show CDR1 as MNHEY and CDR2 as SVGEGT. The CDR3 has 16 amino acids. The CDR3 region has the DNA TGTGCCAGCAGTTACGGGGGAGCTTCGAACACCGGGGAGCTGTTTTTT. This translates into CASSYGGASNTGELFF.

The chain couples TRBV28 to TRBJ1-2; the match to TRBD1 covers 10 bases. The CDR3 is 17 residues long. V shed 5 bases, J shed 6 bases, and the junction held 15 bases outside the gene matches. CDR1 is MDHEN and CDR2 is SYDVKM in the germline V gene. CDR3 DNA: TGTGCCAGCAGTCCGACCCATGGGGGGACAGGGGTTAATGGCTACACCTTC. Protein sequence: CASSPTHGGTGVNGYTF.

The chain combines TRBV15 with TRBJ2-7; D may be TRBD1 or TRBD2 (5 bases each). Trimming took 5 bases from V and 2 from J, leaving 10 bases between them. This CDR3 has 13 residues. The germline V gene encodes CDR1 LNHNV and CDR2 YYDKDF (reference sequence). For the CDR3, the DNA is TGTGCCACCAGCCGGGACCGAACCTACGAGCAGTACTTC. Its protein is CATSRDRTYEQYF.

The CDR3 sequence: CASSRERGHTGELFF. Written as DNA, the CDR3 is TGTGCCAGCAGCCGAGAGCGGGGTCACACCGGGGAGCTGTTTTTT. The chain is built from TRBV3-1 (or the pseudogene TRBV3-2) and TRBJ2-2; 7 positions match TRBD2. Germline assignment: CDR1 LGHDT and CDR2 YNNKEL (reference sequence). V dropped 4 bases and J dropped 3; count of bases not matched to a gene: 5. The CDR3 spans 15 residues.

The count of this clone is one. V gene TRBV2 combines with J gene TRBJ1-4, with D uncertain. The CDR3 loop spans 15 amino acids. Trimming took off 4 bases at V and 4 bases at J, with 13 bases between the two ends. Germline CDR1 is SNHLY and CDR2 is FYNNEI. DNA of the CDR3: TGTGCCAGCAGTGTGCAGGATAACGATAATGAAAAACTGTTTTTT. Translation gives CASSVQDNDNEKLFF.

The V gene is TRBV5-6, the J gene TRBJ2-7; TRBD1 matches 11 bases. This CDR3 has 15 amino acids. The junction had 3 bases not matched to a gene; V was cut back by 0 bases and J by 4 bases. The V gene's germline CDR1 is SGHDT and CDR2 YYEEEE. CDR3 residues: CASSLAGQGAYEQYF. As DNA, the CDR3 is TGTGCCAGCAGCTTGGCCGGACAGGGGGCTTACGAGCAGTACTTC.

The chain is built from TRBV2 and TRBJ1-1; tentative D call: TRBD1 (5 bases). The V and J ends lost 0 bases and 2 bases respectively, with 10 bases between them. The CDR3 is made up of 15 amino acids. Germline CDR1 reads SNHLY; CDR2 reads FYNNEI. CDR3 sequence reads: CASSEAGGKNTEAFF. CDR3 nucleotide sequence: TGTGCCAGCAGTGAAGCGGGGGGGAAAAACACTGAAGCTTTCTTT.

The V gene is TRBV3-1 (or the pseudogene TRBV3-2), the J gene TRBJ1-3; D remains unclear. Trimming removed 1 base from V and 0 bases from J, with 10 bases in between. CDR3 length: 16 residues. Germline values: CDR1 LGHDT, CDR2 YNNKEL (reference sequence). In nucleotides, the CDR3 is TGTGCCAGCAGCCAAGGAGGCCAGAACTCTGGAAACACCATATATTTT. The encoded protein is CASSQGGQNSGNTIYF.

The CDR3 nucleotides read TGTGCCAGCAGTGAGACAGGGGTGAACACTGAAGCTTTCTTT. It specifies CASSETGVNTEAFF. The chain recombines TRBV2 with TRBJ1-1; 8 nucleotides match TRBD1. Trimming removed 3 bases from V and 0 bases from J; junction bases left unmatched: 0. The CDR3 is 14 residues long. Germline CDR1 reads SNHLY; CDR2 reads FYNNEI.

This clone is classed as medium-sized. The chain has TRBV18 and TRBJ2-5; D remains ambiguous. V dropped 2 bases and J dropped 4 bases, with 11 bases sitting between them. Looked up from germline, CDR1 is KGHSH and CDR2 is LQKENI. There are 14 residues in the CDR3. The chain's CDR3 is CASSPTAEGETQYF. Here the CDR3 DNA reads TGTGCCAGCTCACCAACGGCTGAAGGAGAGACCCAGTACTTC.

This clone was found once. The chain couples TRBV29-1 to TRBJ2-7, with D possibly TRBD1 on 6 matching bases. This CDR3 comprises 12 residues. Per germline, CDR1 SQVTM and CDR2 ANQGSEA. The V end lost 8 bases, the J end lost 2 bases, and 13 bases lay between the germline ends. The CDR3 sequence: CSFIRGPYEQYF. The DNA of the CDR3 is TGCAGCTTTATCAGGGGACCCTACGAGCAGTACTTC.

This chain joins TRBV2 and TRBJ1-2, with D perhaps matching TRBD1 (6 bases). CDR3 length: 14 amino acids. Germline V gene lookup returns CDR1 SNHLY and CDR2 FYNNEI. The V end lost 1 base, the J end lost 8 bases, and 14 bases lay between the germline ends. The CDR3 region is CASSEGRGIYGYTF. Here the CDR3 DNA reads TGTGCCAGCAGTGAAGGGAGGGGGATATACGGCTACACCTTC.

This chain connects TRBV7-4 to TRBJ1-1; D is unclear. Germline V gives CDR1 SGHVT, CDR2 SQSDAQ. The CDR3 is 16 residues long. Trimming removed 3 bases at V and 1 base at J, with 15 bases between. The CDR3, as DNA: TGTGCCAGCAGCTTGGGCTCGGCCACGGCGAACACTGAAGCTTTCTTT. It translates to CASSLGSATANTEAFF.

The V call is TRBV27, the J call TRBJ1-2, with 9 positions matching TRBD1. Trimming removed 4 bases from V and 5 bases from J; junction bases left unmatched: 5. CDR1 is MNHEY, CDR2 SMNVEV, per germline (reference sequence). The CDR3 is 14 residues long. The CDR3 spells CASSYRGRDYGYTF. CDR3 nucleotides: TGTGCCAGCAGTTACAGGGGGCGGGATTATGGCTACACCTTC.

In this sample, this clone turned up once. CDR3 amino acids: CSVVGTGRTEAFF. CDR3 DNA sequence: TGCAGCGTTGTAGGGACAGGGCGGACTGAAGCTTTCTTT. The chain combines TRBV29-1 with TRBJ1-1; 9 bases align to TRBD1. The CDR3 extends over 13 amino acids. Germline trimming cut 4 bases from V and 5 bases from J; bases unmatched to any gene: 5. Germline V gene lookup returns CDR1 SQVTM and CDR2 ANQGSEA. Full variable domain (remainder filled in from reference TRBV29-1 and TRBJ1-1): SAVISQKPSRDICQRGTSLTIQCQVDSQVTMMFWYRQQPGQSLTLIATANQGSEATYESGFVIDKFPISRPNLTFSTLTVSNMSPEDSSIYLCSVVGTGRTEAFFGQGTRLTVV.

V and J are TRBV6-5 and TRBJ2-7; 8 nucleotides align to TRBD2. This CDR3 is 14 amino acids long. Germline trimming cut 6 bases from V and 4 bases from J; bases unmatched to any gene: 8. Per germline, CDR1 MNHEY and CDR2 SVGAGI. CDR3 sequence: CASSRRPSGYEQYF. The DNA of the CDR3 is TGTGCCAGCAGCCGTCGGCCTAGCGGGTACGAGCAGTACTTC.

The chain employs TRBV29-1 and TRBJ2-5; 9 bases match TRBD2. After removal of 6 bases from V and 3 bases from J, the junction contained 14 bases not matched to a gene. The CDR3 has 16 residues. The germline CDR1 and CDR2 sequences are SQVTM and ANQGSEA. Here the CDR3 DNA reads TGCAGCGTCGATGGGCTAGCGGGATCGGCTGAAGAGACCCAGTACTTC. Its translation: CSVDGLAGSAEETQYF.

The rearrangement links TRBV7-2 to TRBJ2-7; TRBD1 aligns across 9 bases. The CDR3 has 15 amino acids. The trim removed 5 bases at V and 3 bases at J, leaving 8 bases unmatched. The germline gives CDR1 SGHTA, CDR2 FQGNSA. This chain's CDR3 is CASSKTGTGIYEQYF. CDR3 DNA: TGTGCCAGCAGCAAAACCGGGACAGGGATCTACGAGCAGTACTTC.

This clone was observed once. This chain joins TRBV5-4 and TRBJ1-6; the D gene is possibly TRBD1 (6 bases). V was cut by 1 base and J by 6 bases, with 8 bases left in between. The length of the CDR3 is 14 residues. CDR1 and CDR2 (germline): SGHNT, YYREEE (reference sequence). CDR3 nucleotides: TGTGCCAGCAGCTTGCGCAGGGGTAATTCACCCCTCCACTTT. It is translated as CASSLRRGNSPLHF.

The CDR3 region is CASSLQLPYNEQFF. The CDR3 region has the DNA TGTGCCAGCAGTTTACAACTACCCTACAATGAGCAGTTCTTC. The chain recombines TRBV27 with TRBJ2-1; no definite D call. The CDR3 spans 14 residues. CDR1 and CDR2 from the germline V gene are MNHEY and SMNVEV (reference sequence). Trimming removed 2 bases at V and 2 bases at J, with 7 bases between.

V is TRBV5-1 and J is TRBJ2-4; D is unresolved. The CDR3 extends over 17 amino acids. The germline CDR1 and CDR2 sequences are SGHRS and YFSETQ. Trimming stripped 0 bases from V and 4 bases from J, with 17 bases between. CDR3: CASSLDARSNPKNIQYF. DNA of the CDR3: TGCGCCAGCAGCTTGGACGCGCGGTCGAATCCTAAAAACATTCAGTACTTC.